These 6 T cell receptor beta chains were all obtained from the same sample, sequenced in a study of Graves' ophthalmopathy and Graves' hyperthyroidism. Amplified material comprised TCR beta CDR3 regions derived from RNA transcripts. HTBI primers primed a first-round RT-PCR, and a second-round multiplex PCR followed. MiXCR, run by TCRdb on the multiplex PCR reads, gives a single entry per CDR3 protein. The table lists roughly 400,000 distinct CDR3 sequences, about a sixth of them singletons. Sequenced: peripheral blood. All receptors derive from an adult woman with stable Graves' hyperthyroidism.

V gene TRBV4-3 combines with J gene TRBJ2-2, with D possibly TRBD2 on 5 matching bases. V shed 0 bases and J shed 4 bases, with 18 bases lying between them. From germline, CDR1 is LGHNA and CDR2 YSLEER. CDR3 length: 18 amino acids. In DNA form, the CDR3 reads TGCGCCAGCAGCCAAGATAGAGGGCTCCATGGTGGCACCGGGGAGCTGTTTTTT. Translated: CASSQDRGLHGGTGELFF.

This clonotype was seen at least ten times. The J gene is TRBJ2-6, the V gene TRBV6-5; D is ambiguous. The CDR3 is made up of 17 amino acids. Germline V CDR1 and CDR2: MNHEY, SVGAGI. Trimming took off 0 bases at V and 0 bases at J, with 9 bases between the two ends. The CDR3, as DNA: TGTGCCAGCAGTTACTCGCCATCAAGCTCTGGGGCCAACGTCCTGACTTTC. This translates into CASSYSPSSSGANVLTF.

The genes are TRBV20-1 and TRBJ2-4, with 8 bases identical to TRBD2. The germline gives CDR1 DFQATT, CDR2 SNEGSKA (reference sequence). With 1 base clipped from V and 3 bases from J, the junction kept 20 bases outside the gene matches. This CDR3 has 20 residues. CDR3 amino acids: CSARVISAKKRESDKNIQYF. CDR3 bases: TGCAGTGCTAGAGTGATCTCAGCTAAGAAGCGGGAGTCGGACAAAAACATTCAGTACTTC.

Note on this clonotype: This may arise from a read error, as a much more abundant clone is one base away. The chain links TRBV20-1 to TRBJ1-1, with D perhaps TRBD1 (6 bases). Looked up from germline, CDR1 is DFQATT and CDR2 is SNEGSKA (reference sequence). The CDR3 is 15 amino acids. CDR3 coding DNA: TGCAGTGCTAGGACAGGCAGTGGGGCGACCACTGAAGCTTGCTTT. It yields the protein CSARTGSGATTEACF.

This clonotype showed up many times. The chain uses TRBV7-9 and TRBJ2-7; TRBD2 might be the D (5 bases). The CDR3 has 15 residues. Germline V gene sequence: CDR1 SEHNR, CDR2 FQNEAQ (reference sequence). V lost 5 bases, J lost 2 bases, and 16 bases lay in between. CDR3 amino acids: CASSPTRLEAYEQYF. DNA for the CDR3: TGTGCCAGCAGCCCTACTAGACTGGAGGCCTACGAGCAGTACTTC.

The V gene is TRBV6-5, the J gene TRBJ1-5; 8 bases agree with TRBD1. V shed 2 bases and J 6 bases; nucleotides not matched to a gene: 12. The germline CDR1 and CDR2 sequences are MNHEY and SVGAGI. This CDR3 comprises 17 residues. The CDR3 bases are TGTGCCAGCAGTTACGACCTTCCGGGACAGGCCCCTCAGCCCCAGCATTTT. Its translation: CASSYDLPGQAPQPQHF.